This TCR beta chain was documented in a study of beta chain features in type 1 diabetes (dated by TCRdb to the late 2010s). Study-level background: Patients and healthy donors did not differ in mean age, gender distribution, total cell number or subset yield. A total of 100 million to 110 million sorted cells were examined across all samples, and a strong correlation was observed between cell number per subset and RNA yield. The study compared the TCRB repertoires of sorted circulating CD4+ T cell subsets in recently diagnosed type 1 diabetes patients with those in matched healthy donors. Regulatory and stem cell-like memory subsets were isolated from only 8 patients and 8 healthy donors, whereas naive and central memory subsets came from all 28 donors. Study-wide conclusions, independent of this receptor: HLA sub-analyses involved small numbers of individuals, so any influence of HLA type on TCRB rearrangement remained unresolved. PCR may preferentially amplify shorter templates, but because patient and control samples were amplified and corrected together, any resulting skew would affect both groups equally. Sequencing cDNA rather than genomic DNA could over-represent highly expressing activated cells, although activation and CD3 levels did not differ between groups. Naive, central memory and regulatory TCRB repertoires appeared more similar among patients than among healthy donors. A moderate but significant shortening of TCRB CDR3 length was observed in type 1 diabetes patients in all four CD4+ subsets. At VDJ recombination sites, type 1 diabetes patients had fewer insertions and more deleted nucleotides, which implies abnormalities in thymic rearrangement.

To note about this clone: Its antigen has not been determined. Qualities for individual bases were not recorded, and no much larger clone is one base off.

From each donor, a single peripheral blood sample of approximately 0.11 L on average was drawn into heparinised tubes. A BD FACSAria II and a panel including CD45RO, CCR7, CD25, CD127, CD95 and CD27 were used to sort naive, central memory, regulatory and stem cell-like memory CD4+ T cells. All sorted populations exceeded 95% purity. PBMCs were separated immediately by Lymphoprep density gradient centrifugation and were stained directly, without being cultured. Samples were stained and sorted in pairs, with one healthy donor and one patient per experiment, so that batch effects were minimized. The entire isolated RNA was reverse transcribed using the High Capacity cDNA Reverse Transcription Kit, and thus expressed TCRB transcripts were sequenced. For stem cell-like memory T cell samples, survey-depth immunoSEQ sequencing was used, averaging approximately 910,000 total reads per sample. Sorted cells were lysed in RLT buffer, and RNA was extracted using DNase-treated RNeasy Micro or Mini kits according to cell number. To prevent cross-contamination, each cell subset was processed individually, whereas patient and healthy donor samples were processed jointly. The immunoSEQ multiplex PCR was used to amplify TCRB sequences from cDNA, generating 87-bp fragments that spanned the CDR3 region. Sequencing of the amplicons was done on the Illumina HiSeq platform. Turning to the authors' computational methods: PCR bias was corrected computationally using synthetic template baselines, and reads within Hamming distance 2 were collapsed, with unmergeable singletons discarded. By aligning reads against IMGT, V, D and J genes, CDR3 length, and insertions or deletions at six rearrangement sites were assigned. Clonotype counts were normalized to sorted cell number within each subset before computing true diversity and Gini coefficients with the tcR R package. Repertoire sharing was quantified using the overlap coefficient calculated on TCRB nucleotide sequences. Not all clones reach the TCRdb copy of this immuneACCESS table, which keeps in-frame sequences only. Checked studies attribute under half of the gap to unresolved V genes and leave the rest unexplained. V, J and clone size are taken as reported in that table, and D and trimming were inferred from the DNA itself. Across this sample there are approximately 40,000 clones, with roughly 50% seen only once. More than 0.2% of the sample comes from the top ten.

The TCR sequence derives from a woman in her 30s in good health. Sequencing input: stem cell memory CD4+ T cells from blood. The cell subset or site label here, explained by the study, means: stem cell-like memory CD4+ T cells.

In nucleotides, the sequence is TGTGCCAGCAGCTTATACGGGGAGATCTACGAGCAGTACTTC. The translation is CASSLYGEIYEQYF. In this chain, TRBV11-1 is recombined with TRBJ2-7, and possibly TRBD2, on 5 matching bases. Its CDR3 holds 14 amino acids, cysteine through phenylalanine. Of the read, only the CDR3 DNA is kept; its 42 bases are in frame from base 1. Per the germline V gene (reference sequence), SGHAT is the CDR1 and FQDESV is the CDR2. V and J are truncated by 2 bases and 3 bases respectively, leaving an intervening sequence of 11 bases.